Listed here is a single T cell receptor beta chain. The V gene end was trimmed by 4 bases and the J gene end by 0 bases; junction bases not matched to a gene: 4. The CDR3 is made up of 15 amino acids. Germline CDR1 is SGHNT and CDR2 is YYREEE (reference sequence). The data derive from a study of glioma-infiltrating T cells. Using RNA template, CDR3s of TCR alpha and beta were amplified with iRepertoire arm-PCR. Using its own MiXCR run on the multiplex PCR reads, TCRdb lists one record per CDR3 protein. The data show approximately 400,000 distinct CDR3 sequences, 41% seen once. The receptor was isolated from a human donor with low-grade glioma or glioblastoma, undergoing nonglioma brain surgery, or in good health (not recorded which). The J gene is TRBJ2-7, the V gene TRBV5-4, with 10 bases fitting TRBD2. The specimen sequenced was glioma tissue, nonneoplastic brain tissue, or PBMCs (not recorded which). As DNA, the CDR3 is TGTGCCAGCAGCCCAGGGACTAGCGACTCCTACGAGCAGTACTTC. Its protein is CASSPGTSDSYEQYF.